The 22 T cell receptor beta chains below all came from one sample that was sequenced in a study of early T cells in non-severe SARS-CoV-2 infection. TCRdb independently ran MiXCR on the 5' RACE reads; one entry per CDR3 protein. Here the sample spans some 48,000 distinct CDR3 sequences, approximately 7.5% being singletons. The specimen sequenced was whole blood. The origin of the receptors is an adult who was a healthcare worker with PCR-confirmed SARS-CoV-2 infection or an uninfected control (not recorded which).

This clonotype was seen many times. CDR3 DNA: TGTGCCAGCAGTGAAGGGTCTTCCTACGAGCAGTACTTC. The encoded protein is CASSEGSSYEQYF. The gene calls are TRBV6-1 and TRBJ2-7; D remains unclear. Germline CDR1 and CDR2: MNHNS and SASEGT. The CDR3 contains 13 residues. Trimming removed 1 base at V and 1 base at J, with 5 bases between.

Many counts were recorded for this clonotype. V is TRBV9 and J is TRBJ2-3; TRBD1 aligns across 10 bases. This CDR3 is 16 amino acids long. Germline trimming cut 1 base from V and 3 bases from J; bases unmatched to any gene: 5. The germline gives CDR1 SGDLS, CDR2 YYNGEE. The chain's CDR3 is CASSVRQGADTDTQYF. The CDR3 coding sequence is TGTGCCAGCAGCGTACGACAGGGGGCGGATACAGATACGCAGTATTTT.

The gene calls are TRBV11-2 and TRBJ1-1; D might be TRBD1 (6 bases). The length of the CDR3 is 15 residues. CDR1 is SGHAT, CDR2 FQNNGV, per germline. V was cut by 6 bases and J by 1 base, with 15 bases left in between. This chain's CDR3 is CASRALTGTNTEAFF. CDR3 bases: TGTGCCAGCAGGGCACTTACAGGGACGAACACTGAAGCTTTCTTT. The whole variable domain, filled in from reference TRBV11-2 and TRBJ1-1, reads EAGVAQSPRYKIIEKRQSVAFWCNPISGHATLYWYQQILGQGPKLLIQFQNNGVVDDSQLPKDRFSAERLKGVDSTLKIQPAKLEDSAVYLCASRALTGTNTEAFFGQGTRLTVV.

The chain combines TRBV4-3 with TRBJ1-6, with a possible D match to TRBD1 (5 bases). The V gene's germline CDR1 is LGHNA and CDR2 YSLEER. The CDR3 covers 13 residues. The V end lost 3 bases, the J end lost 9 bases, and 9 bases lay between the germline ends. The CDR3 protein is CASSQSTGSPLHF. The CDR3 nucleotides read TGCGCCAGCAGCCAGTCCACAGGTTCACCCCTCCACTTT.

The CDR3 region is CSAPGRGDTQYF. DNA of the CDR3: TGCAGTGCCCCGGGACGGGGAGATACGCAGTATTTT. The gene calls are TRBV20-1 and TRBJ2-3; TRBD1 or TRBD2 may be the D gene (5 bases each). Trimming stripped 6 bases from V and 5 bases from J, with 12 bases between. The germline gives CDR1 DFQATT, CDR2 SNEGSKA (reference sequence). The CDR3 is 12 residues long.

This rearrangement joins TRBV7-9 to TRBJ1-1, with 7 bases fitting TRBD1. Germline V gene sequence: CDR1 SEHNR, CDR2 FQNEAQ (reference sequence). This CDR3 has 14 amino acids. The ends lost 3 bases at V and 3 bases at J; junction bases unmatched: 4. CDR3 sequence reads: CASSFSGTDTEAFF. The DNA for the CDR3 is TGTGCCAGCAGCTTTTCCGGGACAGACACTGAAGCTTTCTTT.

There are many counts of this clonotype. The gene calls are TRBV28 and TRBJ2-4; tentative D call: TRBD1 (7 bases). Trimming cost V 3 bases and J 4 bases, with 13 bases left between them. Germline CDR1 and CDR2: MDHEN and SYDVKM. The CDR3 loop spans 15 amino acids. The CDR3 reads CASSLAGQTKNIQYF. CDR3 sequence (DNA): TGTGCCAGCAGTTTGGCGGGACAGACTAAAAACATTCAGTACTTC.

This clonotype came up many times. CDR3 sequence (DNA): TGTGCCAGCAGCAAAGACAGCTCCTACGAGCAGTACTTC. Translation gives CASSKDSSYEQYF. The rearrangement joins TRBV21-1 to TRBJ2-7. TRBV21-1 is shown as a pseudogene. The CDR3 spans 13 residues.

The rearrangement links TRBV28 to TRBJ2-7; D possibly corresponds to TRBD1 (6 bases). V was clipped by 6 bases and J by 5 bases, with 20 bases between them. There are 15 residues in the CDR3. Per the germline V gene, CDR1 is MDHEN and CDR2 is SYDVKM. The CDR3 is CASRTAGTWDNEQYF. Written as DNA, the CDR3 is TGTGCCAGCAGAACCGCCGGGACATGGGATAACGAGCAGTACTTC.

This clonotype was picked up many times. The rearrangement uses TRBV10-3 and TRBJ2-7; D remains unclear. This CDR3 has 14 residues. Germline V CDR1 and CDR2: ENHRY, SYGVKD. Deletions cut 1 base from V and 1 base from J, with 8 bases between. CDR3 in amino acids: CAISELPRSYEQYF. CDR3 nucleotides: TGTGCCATCAGTGAGTTACCCCGTTCCTACGAGCAGTACTTC.

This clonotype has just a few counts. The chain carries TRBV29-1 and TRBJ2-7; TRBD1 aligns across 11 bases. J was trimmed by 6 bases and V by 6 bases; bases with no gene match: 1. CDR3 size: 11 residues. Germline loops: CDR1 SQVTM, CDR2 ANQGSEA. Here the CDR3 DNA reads TGCAGCGTGGGGACAGGGGGCGAGCAGTACTTC. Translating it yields CSVGTGGEQYF.

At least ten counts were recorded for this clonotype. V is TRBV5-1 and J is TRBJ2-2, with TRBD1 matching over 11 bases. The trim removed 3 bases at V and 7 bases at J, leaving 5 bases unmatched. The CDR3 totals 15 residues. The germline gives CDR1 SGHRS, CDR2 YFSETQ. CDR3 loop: CASSSGTGGFGELFF. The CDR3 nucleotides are TGCGCCAGCAGCTCCGGGACAGGGGGTTTCGGGGAGCTGTTTTTT.

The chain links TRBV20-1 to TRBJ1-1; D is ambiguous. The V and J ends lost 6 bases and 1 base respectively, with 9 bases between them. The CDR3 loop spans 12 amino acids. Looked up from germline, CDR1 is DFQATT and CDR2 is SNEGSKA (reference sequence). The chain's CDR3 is CSAPTQNTEAFF. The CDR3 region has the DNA TGCAGTGCACCGACTCAGAACACTGAAGCTTTCTTT.

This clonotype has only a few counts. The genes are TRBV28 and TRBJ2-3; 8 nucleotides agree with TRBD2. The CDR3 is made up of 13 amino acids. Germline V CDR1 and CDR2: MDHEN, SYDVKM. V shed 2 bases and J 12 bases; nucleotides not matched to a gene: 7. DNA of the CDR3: TGTGCCAGCAGTTTACTTTATGCGGGGGGACAGTATTTT. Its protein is CASSLLYAGGQYF.

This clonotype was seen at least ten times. The CDR3 sequence is CSARNREEFGYTF. The DNA of the CDR3 is TGCAGTGCTAGGAACAGGGAGGAATTTGGCTACACCTTC. The V and J genes are TRBV20-1 and TRBJ1-2, with D possibly matching TRBD1 (6 bases). Germline CDR1 and CDR2: DFQATT and SNEGSKA (reference sequence). V lost 3 bases and J 7 bases, leaving 15 bases between the germline ends. The CDR3 covers 13 residues.

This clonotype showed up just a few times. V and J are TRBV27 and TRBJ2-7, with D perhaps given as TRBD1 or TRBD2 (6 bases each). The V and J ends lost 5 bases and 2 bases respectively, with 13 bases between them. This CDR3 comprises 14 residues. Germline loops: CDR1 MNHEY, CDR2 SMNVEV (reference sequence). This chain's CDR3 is CASSLTGGAYEQYF. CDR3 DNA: TGTGCCAGCAGTCTGACAGGAGGGGCCTACGAGCAGTACTTC.

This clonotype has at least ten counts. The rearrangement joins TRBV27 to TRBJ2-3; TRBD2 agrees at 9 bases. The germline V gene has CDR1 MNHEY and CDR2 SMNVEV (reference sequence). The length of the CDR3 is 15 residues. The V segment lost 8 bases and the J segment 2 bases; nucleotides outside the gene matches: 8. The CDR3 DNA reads TGTGCCAGCCGAGCGGGGGGACTAACCACAGATACGCAGTATTTT. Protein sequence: CASRAGGLTTDTQYF.

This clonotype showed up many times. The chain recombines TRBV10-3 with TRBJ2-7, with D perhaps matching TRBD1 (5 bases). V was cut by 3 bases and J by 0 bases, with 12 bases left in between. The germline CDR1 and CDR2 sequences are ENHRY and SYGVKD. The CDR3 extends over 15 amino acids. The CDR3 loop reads CAISDETASSYEQYF. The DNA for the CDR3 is TGTGCCATCAGTGATGAGACAGCTAGCTCCTACGAGCAGTACTTC.

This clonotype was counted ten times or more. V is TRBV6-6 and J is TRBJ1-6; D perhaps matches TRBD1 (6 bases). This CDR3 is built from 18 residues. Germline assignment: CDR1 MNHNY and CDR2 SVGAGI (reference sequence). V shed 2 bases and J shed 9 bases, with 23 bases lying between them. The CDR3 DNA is TGTGCCAGCAGTTACGGGACATATGCCCCCAACCCAGGTTCACCCCTCCACTTT. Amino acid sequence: CASSYGTYAPNPGSPLHF.

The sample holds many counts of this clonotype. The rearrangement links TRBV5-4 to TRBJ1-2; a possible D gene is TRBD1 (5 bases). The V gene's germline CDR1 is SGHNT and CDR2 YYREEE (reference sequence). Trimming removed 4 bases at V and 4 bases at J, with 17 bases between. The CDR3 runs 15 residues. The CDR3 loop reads CASSGRVQGGYGYTF. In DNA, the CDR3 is TGTGCCAGCAGCGGCAGGGTCCAGGGAGGCTATGGCTACACCTTC.

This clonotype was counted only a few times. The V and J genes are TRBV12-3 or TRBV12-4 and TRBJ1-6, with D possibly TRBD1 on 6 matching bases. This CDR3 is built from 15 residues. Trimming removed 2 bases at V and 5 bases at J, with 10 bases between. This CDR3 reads CASSLRGQDNSPLHF. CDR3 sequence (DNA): TGTGCCAGCAGTTTACGGGGGCAGGATAATTCACCCCTCCACTTT.

Here the CDR3 reads CASSQGPHREENEKLFF. CDR3 coding DNA: TGTGCCAGCAGCCAAGGTCCCCACAGGGAAGAAAATGAAAAACTGTTTTTT. This chain joins TRBV3-1 and TRBJ1-4, with D perhaps TRBD1 (6 bases). CDR3 length: 17 residues. Germline-derived CDR1 and CDR2 are LGHDT and YNNKEL (reference sequence). Trimming removed 1 base from V and 5 bases from J, with 17 bases in between.